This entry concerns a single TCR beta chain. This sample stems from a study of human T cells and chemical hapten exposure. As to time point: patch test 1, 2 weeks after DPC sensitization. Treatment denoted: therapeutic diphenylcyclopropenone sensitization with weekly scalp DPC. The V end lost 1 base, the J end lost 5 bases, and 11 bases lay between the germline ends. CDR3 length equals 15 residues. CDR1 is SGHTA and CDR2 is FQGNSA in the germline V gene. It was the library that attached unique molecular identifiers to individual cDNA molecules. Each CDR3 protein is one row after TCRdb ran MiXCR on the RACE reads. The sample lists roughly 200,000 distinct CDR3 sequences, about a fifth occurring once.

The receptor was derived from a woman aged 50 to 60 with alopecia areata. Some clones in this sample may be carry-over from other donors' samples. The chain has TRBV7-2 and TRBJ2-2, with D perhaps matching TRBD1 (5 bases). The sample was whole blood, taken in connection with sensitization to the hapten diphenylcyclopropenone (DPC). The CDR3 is CASSLVQGRTGELFF. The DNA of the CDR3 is TGTGCCAGCAGCTTAGTGCAGGGCCGGACCGGGGAGCTGTTTTTT.